One sample yielded the 24 T cell receptor beta chains listed below, sequenced in a study of identical twins. TCRdb re-analysed the 5' RACE reads in MiXCR, keeping a single row per CDR3 protein. The sample lists approximately 700,000 distinct CDR3 sequences; 5.5% to 7.5% were seen once. The sample comprised naive T cells sorted from blood. These receptors were obtained from a young man in good health.

As DNA, the CDR3 is TGTGCCAGCAGCTTTGACGTAGAGACCCAGTACTTC. Protein: CASSFDVETQYF. The J gene is TRBJ2-5, the V gene TRBV5-6; no firm D call. The V gene lost 2 bases and the J gene lost 4 bases, with 6 bases spanning the gap. Germline V lookup: CDR1 SGHDT, CDR2 YYEEEE. The length of the CDR3 is 12 residues.

This clonotype was seen at least ten times. The V and J genes are TRBV10-3 and TRBJ1-4; 10 positions match TRBD1. V shed 5 bases and J 11 bases; nucleotides not matched to a gene: 5. CDR3 length: 13 residues. Germline loops: CDR1 ENHRY, CDR2 SYGVKD. The CDR3 DNA sequence: TGTGCCATCAGTCCCGGGACAGGGGAGAAACTGTTTTTT. Protein product: CAISPGTGEKLFF.

This clonotype occurred many times. The rearrangement links TRBV29-1 to TRBJ2-5; a weak D match, TRBD2 (5 bases). CDR1 SQVTM and CDR2 ANQGSEA come from the germline V gene. Trimming stripped 7 bases from V and 2 bases from J, with 17 bases between. CDR3 length equals 14 residues. DNA of the CDR3: TGCAGCGCAGTCGGACGGGGAATTCAAGAGACCCAGTACTTC. Its translation: CSAVGRGIQETQYF.

This clonotype has just a few counts. The chain couples TRBV30 to TRBJ2-5, with 16 bases lining up with TRBD2. V was pared by 2 bases and J by 4 bases, with 7 bases of the junction left unmatched. The V gene's germline CDR1 is GTSNPN and CDR2 SVGIG (reference sequence). The CDR3 has 17 residues. The CDR3 sequence is CAWSRGLAGGPGETQYF. DNA of the CDR3: TGTGCCTGGAGTCGGGGACTAGCGGGAGGGCCAGGAGAGACCCAGTACTTC.

This clonotype was detected only a few times. The chain recombines TRBV20-1 with TRBJ1-5; D perhaps matches TRBD1 (6 bases). Trimming removed 5 bases from V and 3 bases from J, with 17 bases in between. CDR1 and CDR2 from the germline V gene are DFQATT and SNEGSKA (reference sequence). CDR3 length equals 15 residues. In DNA, the CDR3 is TGCAGTGCTTCTACAGGGTATCAGGACAATCAGCCCCAGCATTTT. Protein: CSASTGYQDNQPQHF.

This clonotype was counted ten times or more. The chain recombines TRBV29-1 with TRBJ2-2, with TRBD1 matching over 8 bases. Germline trimming cut 7 bases from V and 0 bases from J; bases unmatched to any gene: 4. CDR3 length: 14 residues. Germline-derived CDR1 and CDR2 are SQVTM and ANQGSEA. The CDR3 is CSARQGSNTGELFF. The CDR3 DNA follows: TGCAGCGCCCGACAGGGGTCGAACACCGGGGAGCTGTTTTTT.

This clonotype was recorded many times. The chain uses TRBV7-8 and TRBJ1-4; 10 bases line up with TRBD1. Trimming cost V 2 bases and J 0 bases; bases outside gene matches: 9. This CDR3 contains 19 residues. Per the germline V gene, CDR1 is SGHVS and CDR2 is FQNEAQ. As DNA, the CDR3 is TGTGCCAGCAGCTTATTCCCCGGGACAGGGGTTGCAACTAATGAAAAACTGTTTTTT. Its protein product is CASSLFPGTGVATNEKLFF.

Worth noting for this clonotype: The junction departs from germline at one end; a sequencing error may be responsible. V and J are TRBV20-1 and TRBJ2-7; no reliable D call. The CDR3 runs 13 residues. Germline CDR1 DFQATT, CDR2 SNEGSKA (reference sequence). The CDR3 DNA is TGCAGTGCTAGGACCGGTGGCTCCTACGAGCAGCACTTC. It translates to CSARTGGSYEQHF.

The chain uses TRBV30 and TRBJ1-5, with 9 bases aligning to TRBD1. This CDR3 has 13 amino acids. V lost 5 bases and J lost 6; bases outside the gene matches: 5. Per the germline V gene, CDR1 is GTSNPN and CDR2 is SVGIG (reference sequence). Written as DNA, the CDR3 is TGTGCCTGGGGACAGGGGATAGGTCAGCCCCAGCATTTT. Residues: CAWGQGIGQPQHF.

This clonotype appeared a few times. This chain links TRBV24-1 with TRBJ2-7; 7 nucleotides line up with TRBD1. There are 14 residues in the CDR3. After removal of 9 bases from V and 5 bases from J, the junction contained 12 bases not matched to a gene. CDR1 KGHDR and CDR2 SFDVKD come from the germline V gene. The CDR3 nucleotides read TGTGCCACCCACCGGGACAGAGAAAGCGACGAGCAGTACGTC. Translation: CATHRDRESDEQYV.

This chain connects TRBV7-4 to TRBJ2-1; D is unclear. The CDR3 consists of 13 residues. V lost 1 base to trimming and J lost 10 bases, with 11 bases between them. CDR1 SGHVT and CDR2 SQSDAQ come from the germline V gene. CDR3 loop: CASSLVFALEQFF. The CDR3 DNA sequence: TGTGCCAGCAGCTTAGTTTTTGCTTTGGAGCAGTTCTTC.

This clonotype came up many times. V gene TRBV27 combines with J gene TRBJ2-1; 10 bases map to TRBD2. Germline values: CDR1 MNHEY, CDR2 SMNVEV (reference sequence). The CDR3 runs 15 residues. V lost 10 bases and J lost 9; bases outside the gene matches: 15. The CDR3 protein is CAIPPGLAGEGEQFF. The CDR3 nucleotides read TGTGCCATCCCCCCAGGGCTAGCGGGAGAAGGTGAGCAGTTCTTC.

This clonotype has more than one count but fewer than ten. The V call is TRBV27, the J call TRBJ2-1; 10 bases are shared with TRBD2. V trimming: 6 bases; J trimming: 4 bases; junction bases outside the gene matches: 3. CDR3 length: 14 residues. The germline V gene encodes CDR1 MNHEY and CDR2 SMNVEV (reference sequence). The CDR3 DNA is TGTGCCAGCAGAATAGCGGGGGGATACAATGAGCAGTTCTTC. This encodes CASRIAGGYNEQFF.

This clonotype was detected ten times or more. The chain couples TRBV5-1 to TRBJ2-7; D unclear. The CDR3 is 16 residues long. CDR1 is SGHRS, CDR2 YFSETQ, per germline. V was clipped by 1 base and J by 3 bases, with 17 bases between them. The CDR3: CASSLKYPISLYEQYV. CDR3 sequence (DNA): TGCGCCAGCAGCTTGAAGTACCCTATATCCCTCTACGAGCAGTACGTC.

This clonotype was recorded many times. This sequence joins TRBV25-1 and TRBJ2-6; D is ambiguous. The germline gives CDR1 MGHDK, CDR2 SYGVNS. The CDR3 length is 15 residues. The V end was cut by 1 base, the J end by 6 bases, with 10 bases between. The CDR3 loop reads CASSESTSVANVLTF. CDR3 coding DNA: TGTGCCAGCAGTGAATCGACCTCGGTGGCCAACGTCCTGACTTTC.

This clonotype was recorded at least ten times. V and J are TRBV9 and TRBJ2-1; 10 positions agree with TRBD2. V gave up 3 bases and J gave up 9 bases; unmatched junction bases: 12. CDR1 and CDR2 (germline): SGDLS, YYNGEE. CDR3 size: 16 residues. CDR3 DNA: TGTGCCAGCAGCGCCTCAAGCGGGAGGGCCCGGGGTGAGCAGTTCTTC. Encoded protein: CASSASSGRARGEQFF.

This clonotype was recorded a few times. The V gene is TRBV7-9, the J gene TRBJ1-6; D is unresolved. CDR3 length equals 15 residues. The V gene lost 0 bases and the J gene lost 9 bases, with 12 bases spanning the gap. CDR1 is SEHNR and CDR2 is FQNEAQ in the germline V gene (reference sequence). This CDR3 reads CASSLAARISSPLHF. The CDR3 DNA reads TGTGCCAGCAGCTTAGCGGCCAGGATTAGTTCACCCCTCCACTTT.

In this sample, this clonotype turned up a few times. In DNA form, the CDR3 reads TGCGCCAGCAGCCTAAACAGGGGGGCCACCGGGGAGCTGTTTTTT. The encoded protein is CASSLNRGATGELFF. The chain links TRBV5-1 to TRBJ2-2, with 8 bases identical to TRBD1. The germline gives CDR1 SGHRS, CDR2 YFSETQ. Trimming at V came to 4 bases and at J to 4 bases, leaving 6 bases not matched to a gene. CDR3 length equals 15 residues.

The chain is built from TRBV10-2 and TRBJ2-2, with 10 nucleotides matching TRBD2. J lost 2 bases, V lost 5 bases, and 5 bases had no gene match. This CDR3 has 16 residues. Germline V gene data show CDR1 as WSHSY and CDR2 as SAAADI. The CDR3, as DNA: TGCGCCAGCAGTAAACTAGCGGGACTTAACACCGGGGAGCTGTTTTTT. Protein product: CASSKLAGLNTGELFF.

This clonotype was picked up many times. The genes are TRBV10-3 and TRBJ2-7, with 10 bases lining up with TRBD1. Germline values: CDR1 ENHRY, CDR2 SYGVKD. The trim removed 9 bases at V and 1 base at J, leaving 3 bases unmatched. This CDR3 spans 13 amino acids. The CDR3 here is CAIRTGGSYEQYF. The CDR3 nucleotides read TGTGCCATTCGGACAGGGGGGTCCTACGAGCAGTACTTC.

This clonotype came up many times. The chain recombines TRBV6-1 with TRBJ1-4; D is unclear. There are 16 residues in the CDR3. V was pared by 6 bases and J by 0 bases, with 14 bases between. Looked up from germline, CDR1 is MNHNS and CDR2 is SASEGT. As DNA, the CDR3 is TGTGCCAGCAGCCTGGACGGCACCTCAACTAATGAAAAACTGTTTTTT. Amino acids: CASSLDGTSTNEKLFF.

This clonotype was seen only a few times. The rearrangement uses TRBV2 and TRBJ1-1; a weak D match, TRBD1 (5 bases). This CDR3 region has 14 residues. The V gene lost 4 bases and the J gene lost 2 bases, with 11 bases spanning the gap. Looked up from germline, CDR1 is SNHLY and CDR2 is FYNNEI. The CDR3 region has the DNA TGTGCCAGCAGTGGGGGGGTCCTAAACACTGAAGCTTTCTTT. As protein: CASSGGVLNTEAFF.

The chain has TRBV5-5 and TRBJ2-2, with D perhaps TRBD2 (6 bases). CDR1 SGHKS and CDR2 YYEKEE come from the germline V gene (reference sequence). The CDR3 loop spans 14 amino acids. Deletions cut 0 bases from V and 6 bases from J, with 9 bases between. The CDR3 nucleotides read TGTGCCAGCAGCTTGGGGAGGGCGGCCGGGGAGCTGTTTTTT. It is translated as CASSLGRAAGELFF.

This clonotype was found a few times. This chain links TRBV5-1 with TRBJ1-2, with 8 bases lining up with TRBD1. Unmatched junction bases numbered 6, after V lost 2 bases and J lost 6 bases. CDR1 and CDR2 (germline): SGHRS, YFSETQ. CDR3 length: 14 amino acids. The CDR3: CASSFLQGEDGYTF. CDR3 nucleotide sequence: TGCGCCAGCAGCTTTCTACAGGGGGAGGATGGCTACACCTTC.